This T cell receptor beta chain was profiled in a study of blood T cell repertoires in COVID-19. Libraries were prepared by immunoSEQ multiplex PCR; TCRdb keeps only in-frame clonotypes and omits some of them. The data contain approximately 180,000 clones, roughly 88% of them singletons. Germline V gene data show CDR1 as MNHEY and CDR2 as SVGAGI. The V and J ends lost 4 bases and 5 bases respectively, with 10 bases between them. The CDR3 has 13 amino acids. The chain combines TRBV6-5 with TRBJ2-3; possibly TRBD1 for D (5 bases). Sequenced sample: PBMCs or T cells enriched from blood (not recorded which). The source is a middle-aged man who had recovered from COVID-19. The CDR3 region has the DNA TGTGCCAGCAGTTTACAGGTGGGAGATACGCAGTATTTT. Protein sequence: CASSLQVGDTQYF.